The 2 T cell receptor beta chains given below trace back to one sample, sequenced in a study of blood T cell repertoires in COVID-19. Only in-frame clones appear in the TCRdb table, and some are missing; sequencing was by immunoSEQ multiplex PCR. The data show fewer than 250,000 clones, 70% to 90% seen once. The sequencing sample was made of peripheral blood. Receptors originate from an older woman with active or convalescent COVID-19.

The chain uses TRBV5-1 and TRBJ2-3, with a possible D match to TRBD2 (5 bases). The CDR3 is 17 residues long. Germline V lookup: CDR1 SGHRS, CDR2 YFSETQ. Trimming took off 1 base at V and 1 base at J, with 16 bases between the two ends. The chain's CDR3 is CASSLTVGIVGTDTQYF. For the CDR3, the DNA is TGCGCCAGCAGCTTGACGGTCGGGATAGTAGGCACAGATACGCAGTATTTT.

The rearrangement links TRBV5-5 to TRBJ2-2; tentatively, D is TRBD1 (6 bases). Trimming took off 4 bases at V and 2 bases at J, with 12 bases between the two ends. The germline gives CDR1 SGHKS, CDR2 YYEKEE (reference sequence). The CDR3 has 15 residues. The CDR3 DNA follows: TGTGCCAGCAGCCGAGAAGGGGGTAACACCGGGGAGCTGTTTTTT. This codes for CASSREGGNTGELFF.